This T cell receptor beta chain was found in a study of T cells in Graves' hyperthyroidism and ophthalmopathy. Study results and caveats: Ophthalmopathy prediction by the model preceded onset by a median about 6.8 months.

These patients, aged 18 to 65, had recently diagnosed hyperthyroidism lasting under 2 months. The diagnostic basis comprised clinical symptoms, serum thyroxine and TRAb, thyroid ultrasound and orbital computed tomography. Fresh peripheral blood, approximately 10 ml, yielded the PBMCs. RNA transcripts provided the source from which TCR beta CDR3 regions were amplified. Researchers ran a first-round RT-PCR on the TCR CDR3 using the HTBI primer set. A single record per CDR3 protein comes from TCRdb applying MiXCR to the multiplex PCR reads. The sample has fewer than 850,000 distinct CDR3 sequences, around 15% seen once. A few counts support this clonotype. Its antigen remains unknown. This CDR3 comprises 13 residues. V dropped 3 bases and J dropped 11 bases, with 16 bases sitting between them. Germline V gives CDR1 MGHRA, CDR2 YSYEKL.

V and J are TRBV4-1 and TRBJ1-1; D call uncertain. Sequenced input: blood. The clonotype originates from a man in his forties or fifties with Graves' hyperthyroidism. CDR3 sequence reads: CASSQSYLGRAFF. The CDR3 nucleotides are TGCGCCAGCAGCCAGTCATACTTGGGTCGCGCTTTCTTT.